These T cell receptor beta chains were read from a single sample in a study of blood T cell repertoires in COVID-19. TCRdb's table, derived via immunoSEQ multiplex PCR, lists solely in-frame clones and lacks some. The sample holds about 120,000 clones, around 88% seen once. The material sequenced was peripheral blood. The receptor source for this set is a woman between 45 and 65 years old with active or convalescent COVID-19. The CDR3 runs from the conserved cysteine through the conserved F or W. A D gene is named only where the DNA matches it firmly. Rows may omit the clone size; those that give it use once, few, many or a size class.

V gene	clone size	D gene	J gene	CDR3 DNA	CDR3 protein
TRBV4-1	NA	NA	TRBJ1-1	TGCGCCAGCAGCCAAGGGGGGGTCGAAACTTTCTTT	CASSQGGVETFF
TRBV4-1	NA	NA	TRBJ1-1	TGCGCCAGCAGCCCTGCAGCGGCGCCGAACACTGAAGCTTTCTTT	CASSPAAAPNTEAFF
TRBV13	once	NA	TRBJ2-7	TGTGCCAGCCGCCACACTACAGGAGGGGTTTACGAGCAGTACTTC	CASRHTTGGVYEQYF
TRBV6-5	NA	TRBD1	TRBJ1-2	TGTGCCAGCAGTTACTCAGAAGGGGGCCTTGGGGGCTACACCTTC	CASSYSEGGLGGYTF
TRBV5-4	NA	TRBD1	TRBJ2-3	TGTGCCAGCAGCTCAGGGGGAGATACGCAGTATTTT	CASSSGGDTQYF
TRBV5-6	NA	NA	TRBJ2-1	TGTGCCAGCAGCTTGGGGGGCGATGAGCAGTTCTTC	CASSLGGDEQFF
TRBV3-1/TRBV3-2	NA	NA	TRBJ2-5	TGTGCCAGCAGCCAAGGCCAGGGGCCACTCCGAGAGACCCAGTACTTC	CASSQGQGPLRETQYF
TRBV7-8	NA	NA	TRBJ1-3	TGTGCCAGCAGCTTAGACGGACTCTCTGGAAACACCATATATTTT	CASSLDGLSGNTIYF
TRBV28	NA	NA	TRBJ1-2	TGTGCCAGCAGCTTGGCGGGGAACTATGGCTACACCTTC	CASSLAGNYGYTF
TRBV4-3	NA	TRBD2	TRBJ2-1	TGCGCCAGCAGCCAAGACCCCCCGGGCGGGAGTCATGAGCAGTTCTTC	CASSQDPPGGSHEQFF
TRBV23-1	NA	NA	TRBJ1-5	TGCGCCAGCAGTCAATTCCGAAGGCGGTATAGCAATCAGCCCCAGCATTTT	CASSQFRRRYSNQPQHF
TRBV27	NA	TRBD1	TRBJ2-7	TGTGCCAGCAAGACAGGGGCCGGTGGGGAGCAGTACTTC	CASKTGAGGEQYF
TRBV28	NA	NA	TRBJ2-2	TGTGCCAGCAGTTTCGTGGGGGCGGACACCGGGGAGCTGTTTTTT	CASSFVGADTGELFF
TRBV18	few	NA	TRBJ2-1	TGTGCCAGCTCACCAGCCTCGCGGGACAATGAGCAGTTCTTC	CASSPASRDNEQFF
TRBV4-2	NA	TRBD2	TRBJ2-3	TGTGCCAGCAGCCCCACTGGGACTAGCGGGAGTTTTACAGATACGCAGTATTTT	CASSPTGTSGSFTDTQYF
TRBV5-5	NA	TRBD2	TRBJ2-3	TGTGCCAGCAGCTTGTTAGCGGGGAGCACAGATACGCAGTATTTT	CASSLLAGSTDTQYF